The rows below give T cell receptor beta chains drawn from one sample of a study of blood T cell repertoires in COVID-19. Here immunoSEQ multiplex PCR was the method, and the copy in TCRdb shows in-frame clones only, minus some. This table holds a few hundred thousand clones, around 80% found once. Sequencing was carried out using peripheral blood. These receptors all come from a human donor in a cohort sampled during active COVID-19. Both conserved end residues are part of each CDR3. The order of the fields is V gene, J gene, clone size, D gene, CDR3 protein, CDR3 DNA. A D gene is named only where the DNA matches it firmly. Rows give clone size only sometimes, using once, few, many, or a class for an expanded clone.

V gene: TRBV6-5
J gene: TRBJ1-5
clone size: .
D gene: TRBD1
CDR3 protein: CASSYTGESNQPQHF
CDR3 DNA: TGTGCCAGCAGCTATACAGGGGAAAGCAATCAGCCCCAGCATTTT

V gene: TRBV9
J gene: TRBJ2-2
clone size: .
D gene: .
CDR3 protein: CASSVGVGNTGELFF
CDR3 DNA: TGTGCCAGCAGCGTAGGAGTCGGGAACACCGGGGAGCTGTTTTTT

V gene: TRBV11-2
J gene: TRBJ2-1
clone size: .
D gene: .
CDR3 protein: CASSLALRIAAYNEQFF
CDR3 DNA: TGTGCCAGCAGCTTGGCTCTTCGGATAGCGGCATACAATGAGCAGTTCTTC

V gene: TRBV28
J gene: TRBJ2-7
clone size: .
D gene: TRBD1
CDR3 protein: CASSSTGVEQYF
CDR3 DNA: TGTGCCAGCAGTTCTACAGGGGTCGAGCAGTACTTC

V gene: TRBV7-6
J gene: TRBJ2-5
clone size: .
D gene: TRBD2
CDR3 protein: CASSLAAVRTSGRGLQETQYF
CDR3 DNA: TGTGCCAGCAGCTTAGCCGCCGTCCGGACTAGCGGGAGAGGGCTCCAAGAGACCCAGTACTTC

V gene: TRBV9
J gene: TRBJ1-1
clone size: few
D gene: .
CDR3 protein: CASSVDGNTEAFF
CDR3 DNA: TGTGCCAGCAGCGTAGACGGGAACACTGAAGCTTTCTTT

V gene: TRBV19
J gene: TRBJ2-3
clone size: .
D gene: TRBD2
CDR3 protein: CASRLAGGTQYF
CDR3 DNA: TGTGCCAGTCGGTTAGCGGGAGGTACGCAGTATTTT

V gene: TRBV6-2/TRBV6-3
J gene: TRBJ2-4
clone size: few
D gene: TRBD2
CDR3 protein: CASSYLAGGNIQYF
CDR3 DNA: TGTGCCAGCAGTTACTTGGCGGGAGGGAACATTCAGTACTTC

V gene: TRBV7-9
J gene: TRBJ1-2
clone size: few
D gene: TRBD1
CDR3 protein: CASSPTRDRAGYTF
CDR3 DNA: TGTGCCAGCAGCCCGACCCGAGACAGGGCTGGCTACACCTTC

V gene: TRBV2
J gene: TRBJ2-4
clone size: .
D gene: .
CDR3 protein: CASNLASAKNIQYF
CDR3 DNA: TGTGCCAGCAACCTAGCGTCGGCCAAAAACATTCAGTACTTC

V gene: TRBV29-1
J gene: TRBJ1-1
clone size: .
D gene: .
CDR3 protein: CSVESGRTEAFF
CDR3 DNA: TGCAGCGTTGAATCAGGGCGGACTGAAGCTTTCTTT

V gene: TRBV28
J gene: TRBJ1-1
clone size: .
D gene: TRBD1
CDR3 protein: CASSPGQNLWAFF
CDR3 DNA: TGTGCCAGCAGCCCGGGACAGAACCTTTGGGCTTTCTTT

V gene: TRBV5-1
J gene: TRBJ2-1
clone size: .
D gene: TRBD2
CDR3 protein: CASSFPLAGASSYNEQFF
CDR3 DNA: TGCGCCAGCAGCTTTCCCCTAGCGGGAGCGAGCTCCTACAATGAGCAGTTCTTC

V gene: TRBV28
J gene: TRBJ1-2
clone size: .
D gene: TRBD1
CDR3 protein: CASSLFSQGQGRGTF
CDR3 DNA: TGTGCCAGCAGTTTATTTAGTCAGGGACAGGGCAGGGGCACCTTC

V gene: TRBV6-4
J gene: TRBJ2-3
clone size: .
D gene: .
CDR3 protein: CASSDSGRFTTDTQYF
CDR3 DNA: TGTGCCAGCAGTGACTCGGGGCGATTTACCACAGATACGCAGTATTTT

V gene: TRBV20-1
J gene: TRBJ2-1
clone size: .
D gene: TRBD2
CDR3 protein: CSASRPPSGQTSYNEQFF
CDR3 DNA: TGCAGTGCTAGTCGGCCTCCTAGCGGCCAAACCTCCTACAATGAGCAGTTCTTC

V gene: TRBV29-1
J gene: TRBJ2-2
clone size: .
D gene: TRBD1
CDR3 protein: CSAPRAGTGGWTGELFF
CDR3 DNA: TGCAGCGCACCCCGGGCCGGGACAGGAGGTTGGACCGGGGAGCTGTTTTTT

V gene: TRBV5-1
J gene: TRBJ1-4
clone size: .
D gene: .
CDR3 protein: CASSLRSSTNEKLFF
CDR3 DNA: TGCGCCAGCAGCTTGCGGAGTTCAACTAATGAAAAACTGTTTTTT

V gene: TRBV11-3
J gene: TRBJ2-1
clone size: .
D gene: TRBD1
CDR3 protein: CASSPLGTGVYNEQFF
CDR3 DNA: TGTGCCAGCAGCCCCCTCGGGACAGGCGTCTACAATGAGCAGTTCTTC

V gene: TRBV28
J gene: TRBJ1-2
clone size: .
D gene: .
CDR3 protein: CASRFPGQPYGYTF
CDR3 DNA: TGTGCCAGCAGATTTCCGGGACAACCTTATGGCTACACCTTC

V gene: TRBV5-1
J gene: TRBJ2-1
clone size: .
D gene: .
CDR3 protein: CASSVTGYNEQFF
CDR3 DNA: TGCGCCAGCAGCGTTACAGGGTACAATGAGCAGTTCTTC

V gene: TRBV28
J gene: TRBJ1-2
clone size: .
D gene: .
CDR3 protein: CASRGGPLFGYTF
CDR3 DNA: TGTGCCAGCCGCGGGGGGCCCCTCTTTGGCTACACCTTC

V gene: TRBV6-2/TRBV6-3
J gene: TRBJ2-1
clone size: .
D gene: .
CDR3 protein: CASRPTKQRSSYNEQFF
CDR3 DNA: TGTGCCAGCAGACCTACCAAGCAGCGGAGCTCCTACAATGAGCAGTTCTTC

V gene: TRBV18
J gene: TRBJ2-7
clone size: .
D gene: TRBD2
CDR3 protein: CASSPITSGRKGEQYF
CDR3 DNA: TGTGCCAGCTCACCAATCACTAGCGGGAGGAAAGGCGAGCAGTACTTC

V gene: TRBV18
J gene: TRBJ2-7
clone size: .
D gene: .
CDR3 protein: CASSPPFSGSYEQYF
CDR3 DNA: TGTGCCAGCTCACCACCGTTCAGCGGATCCTACGAGCAGTACTTC

V gene: TRBV5-1
J gene: TRBJ2-7
clone size: .
D gene: TRBD2
CDR3 protein: CASSSGGLAGSYEQYF
CDR3 DNA: TGCGCCAGCAGCTCGGGGGGACTAGCGGGCTCCTACGAGCAGTACTTC

V gene: TRBV4-1
J gene: TRBJ1-2
clone size: .
D gene: .
CDR3 protein: CASSQDKSGGYTF
CDR3 DNA: TGCGCCAGCAGCCAAGATAAAAGCGGGGGCTACACCTTC

V gene: TRBV28
J gene: TRBJ1-1
clone size: .
D gene: TRBD1
CDR3 protein: CASSPRDRANTEAFF
CDR3 DNA: TGTGCCAGCAGTCCACGGGACAGGGCGAACACTGAAGCTTTCTTT

V gene: TRBV7-6
J gene: TRBJ2-1
clone size: .
D gene: TRBD2
CDR3 protein: CASSAGTSGRSFNEQFF
CDR3 DNA: TGTGCCAGCAGCGCCGGGACTAGCGGGAGGTCCTTCAATGAGCAGTTCTTC

V gene: TRBV4-1
J gene: TRBJ2-1
clone size: .
D gene: TRBD2
CDR3 protein: CASSQYSAGGNYNEQFF
CDR3 DNA: TGCGCCAGCAGCCAGTATTCAGCGGGAGGCAACTACAATGAGCAGTTCTTC

V gene: TRBV19
J gene: TRBJ2-7
clone size: few
D gene: .
CDR3 protein: CASSSAGTRSSYEQYF
CDR3 DNA: TGTGCCAGTAGTTCTGCTGGGACAAGGAGCTCCTACGAGCAGTACTTC

V gene: TRBV11-2
J gene: TRBJ2-3
clone size: .
D gene: TRBD2
CDR3 protein: CASSFVSGHTDTQYF
CDR3 DNA: TGTGCCAGCAGCTTTGTTAGCGGGCACACAGATACGCAGTATTTT

V gene: TRBV18
J gene: TRBJ2-1
clone size: .
D gene: TRBD2
CDR3 protein: CASSSLAGTLYNEQFF
CDR3 DNA: TGTGCCAGCTCATCTCTAGCGGGGACACTTTACAATGAGCAGTTCTTC

V gene: TRBV6-2/TRBV6-3
J gene: TRBJ2-7
clone size: few
D gene: TRBD2
CDR3 protein: CASSYSFGRAREASYEQYF
CDR3 DNA: TGTGCCAGCAGTTACTCGTTCGGGAGGGCTCGCGAGGCATCCTACGAGCAGTACTTC

V gene: TRBV24-1
J gene: TRBJ2-5
clone size: .
D gene: TRBD2
CDR3 protein: CATSRLAGNQETQYF
CDR3 DNA: TGTGCCACCAGTCGACTAGCGGGGAACCAAGAGACCCAGTACTTC

V gene: TRBV27
J gene: TRBJ1-1
clone size: .
D gene: TRBD1
CDR3 protein: CASRIRTGGTEAFF
CDR3 DNA: TGTGCCAGCAGAATCAGGACAGGGGGTACTGAAGCTTTCTTT

V gene: TRBV5-1
J gene: TRBJ2-1
clone size: .
D gene: TRBD1
CDR3 protein: CASTRQGDEQFF
CDR3 DNA: TGCGCCAGCACCCGACAGGGGGATGAGCAGTTCTTC

V gene: TRBV28
J gene: TRBJ1-5
clone size: .
D gene: TRBD1
CDR3 protein: CASSFRGQGASQPQHF
CDR3 DNA: TGTGCCAGCAGTTTTAGGGGACAGGGAGCGTCTCAGCCCCAGCATTTT